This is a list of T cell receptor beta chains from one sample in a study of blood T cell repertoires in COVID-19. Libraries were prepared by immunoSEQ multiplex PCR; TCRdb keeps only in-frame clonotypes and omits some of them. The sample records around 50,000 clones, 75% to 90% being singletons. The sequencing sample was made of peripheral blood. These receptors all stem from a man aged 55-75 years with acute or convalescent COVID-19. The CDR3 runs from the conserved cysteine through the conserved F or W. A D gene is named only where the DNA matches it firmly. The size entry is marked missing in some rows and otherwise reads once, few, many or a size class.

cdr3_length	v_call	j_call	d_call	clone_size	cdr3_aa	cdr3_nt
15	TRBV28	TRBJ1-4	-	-	CASSTTPRESEKLFF	TGTGCCAGCAGTACTACCCCCAGAGAGAGTGAAAAACTGTTTTTT
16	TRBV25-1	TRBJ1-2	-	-	CASSEWTTGGSYGYTF	TGTGCCAGCAGTGAATGGACGACCGGGGGGTCCTATGGCTACACCTTC
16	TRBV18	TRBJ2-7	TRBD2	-	CASSATGHGGAYEQYF	TGTGCCAGCTCGGCCACGGGCCACGGGGGGGCCTACGAGCAGTACTTC
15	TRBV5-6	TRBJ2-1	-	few	CASSLRGTNYNEQFF	TGTGCCAGCAGCCTTAGGGGGACGAACTACAATGAGCAGTTCTTC
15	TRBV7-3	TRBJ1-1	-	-	CASSLNPPGNTEAFF	TGTGCCAGCAGCTTAAACCCTCCAGGGAACACTGAAGCTTTCTTT
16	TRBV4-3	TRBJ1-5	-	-	CASSQGISTAIRPQHF	TGCGCCAGCAGCCAAGGCATATCGACAGCGATCAGGCCCCAGCATTTT
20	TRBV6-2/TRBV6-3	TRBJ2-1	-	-	CASSYAKDRGGTHHDNEQFF	TGTGCCAGCAGTTACGCGAAGGATCGGGGCGGGACCCACCACGACAATGAGCAGTTCTTC
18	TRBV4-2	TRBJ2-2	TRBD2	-	CASSHRGVSGMVSGELFF	TGTGCCAGCAGCCATAGAGGGGTTAGCGGGATGGTTTCCGGGGAGCTGTTTTTT
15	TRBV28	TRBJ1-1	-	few	CASSFSGIANTEAFF	TGTGCCAGCAGTTTTTCTGGAATAGCGAACACTGAAGCTTTCTTT
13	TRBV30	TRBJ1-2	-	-	CAWSSGFYYGYTF	TGTGCCTGGAGTTCAGGGTTCTACTATGGCTACACCTTC
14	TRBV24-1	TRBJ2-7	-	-	CATSDAGNAYEQYF	TGTGCCACCAGTGACGCCGGGAACGCCTACGAGCAGTACTTC
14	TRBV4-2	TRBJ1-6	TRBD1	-	CASSQPDRGSPLHF	TGTGCCAGCAGCCAACCCGACAGGGGCTCACCCCTCCACTTT
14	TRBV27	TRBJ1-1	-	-	CASSLRGKNTEAFF	TGTGCCAGCAGTTTGCGGGGCAAAAACACTGAAGCTTTCTTT
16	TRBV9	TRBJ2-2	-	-	CASSGGRPGRTGELFF	TGTGCCAGCAGCGGGGGGAGGCCGGGGAGGACCGGGGAGCTGTTTTTT
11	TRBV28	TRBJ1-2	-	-	CASSFSHGYTF	TGTGCCAGCAGTTTTAGCCATGGCTACACCTTC
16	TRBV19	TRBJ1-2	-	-	CASSMRGGKFNYGYTF	TGTGCCAGTAGTATGAGAGGCGGCAAATTTAACTATGGCTACACCTTC
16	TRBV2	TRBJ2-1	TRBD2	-	CASRFSGRAFRDEQFF	TGTGCCAGCAGGTTTAGCGGGAGGGCCTTCCGCGATGAGCAGTTCTTC
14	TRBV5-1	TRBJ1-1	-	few	CASSIGQSNTEAFF	TGCGCCAGCAGCATTGGACAGTCGAACACTGAAGCTTTCTTT
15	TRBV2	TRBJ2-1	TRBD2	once	CASSEVASGSGEQFF	TGTGCCAGCAGTGAAGTGGCTAGCGGTTCAGGTGAGCAGTTCTTC
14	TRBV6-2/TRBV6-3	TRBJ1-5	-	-	CASSYAGLSQPQHF	TGTGCCAGCAGTTACGCGGGGCTCAGTCAGCCCCAGCATTTT
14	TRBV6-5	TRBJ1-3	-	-	CASSPGGSGNTIYF	TGTGCCAGCAGCCCCGGTGGCTCTGGAAACACCATATATTTT
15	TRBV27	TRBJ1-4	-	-	CASSLFGGGNEKLFF	TGTGCCAGCAGTTTATTCGGGGGAGGGAATGAAAAACTGTTTTTT
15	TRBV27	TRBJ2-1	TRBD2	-	CASSLLAGDYSEQFF	TGTGCCAGCAGTTTACTAGCGGGAGATTATAGTGAGCAGTTCTTC
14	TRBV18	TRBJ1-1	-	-	CASSPPGTDTEAFF	TGTGCCAGCTCACCACCAGGGACTGACACTGAAGCTTTCTTT
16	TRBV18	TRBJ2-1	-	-	CASSQGGIESYNEQFF	TGTGCCAGCTCACAAGGCGGAATTGAGTCATACAATGAGCAGTTCTTC
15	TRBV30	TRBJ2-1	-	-	CAWSVGLAPYNEQFF	TGTGCCTGGAGTGTAGGGCTAGCGCCCTACAATGAGCAGTTCTTC
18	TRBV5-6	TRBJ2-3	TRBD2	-	CASSLAGLAGRSTDTQYF	TGTGCCAGCAGCTTGGCAGGACTAGCGGGACGGAGCACAGATACGCAGTATTTT
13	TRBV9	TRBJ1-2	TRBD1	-	CASSVDRGLGYTF	TGTGCCAGCAGCGTAGACAGGGGGCTTGGCTACACCTTC
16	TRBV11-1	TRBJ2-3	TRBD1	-	CASSPRTGWGTDTQYF	TGTGCCAGCAGCCCACGGACAGGTTGGGGCACAGATACGCAGTATTTT
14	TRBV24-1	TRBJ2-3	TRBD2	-	CATSAREGLHTQYF	TGTGCCACCAGTGCCCGGGAGGGCCTACATACGCAGTATTTT
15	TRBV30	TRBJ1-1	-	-	CAWSVLGRRLTEAFF	TGTGCCTGGAGTGTACTGGGGCGCCGGTTAACTGAAGCTTTCTTT
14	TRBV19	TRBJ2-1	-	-	CASSAGYSYNEQFF	TGTGCCAGTAGTGCGGGATACTCCTACAATGAGCAGTTCTTC
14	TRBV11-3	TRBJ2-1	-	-	CASSLGSGYNEQFF	TGTGCCAGCAGCCTTGGTTCAGGGTACAATGAGCAGTTCTTC
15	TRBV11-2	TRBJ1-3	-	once	CASSSRAVSGNTIYF	TGTGCCAGCAGCTCGAGGGCCGTTTCTGGAAACACCATATATTTT
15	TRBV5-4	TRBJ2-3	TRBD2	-	CASSRRLADTDTQYF	TGTGCCAGCAGCAGGCGACTAGCGGACACAGATACGCAGTATTTT
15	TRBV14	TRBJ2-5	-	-	CASSQPTVHQETQYF	TGTGCCAGCAGCCAACCGACAGTGCATCAAGAGACCCAGTACTTC
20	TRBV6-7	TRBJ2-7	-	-	CASISVPSWDETASPHEQYF	TGTGCCAGCATCTCGGTACCATCCTGGGATGAGACAGCTAGTCCTCACGAGCAGTACTTC
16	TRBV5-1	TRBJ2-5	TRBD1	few	CASSQPGQGLLETQYF	TGCGCCAGCAGCCAACCGGGACAGGGTCTTTTGGAGACCCAGTACTTC
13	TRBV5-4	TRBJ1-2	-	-	CASSPGLTYGYTF	TGTGCCAGCAGCCCGGGACTGACTTATGGCTACACCTTC
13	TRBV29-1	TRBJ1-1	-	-	CSVDSYRGHQAFF	TGCAGCGTTGACTCCTACCGGGGACACCAAGCTTTCTTT
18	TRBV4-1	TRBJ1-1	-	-	CASSSPETTSAGGTEAFF	TGCGCCAGCAGCTCTCCCGAAACTACGTCCGCGGGAGGGACTGAAGCTTTCTTT
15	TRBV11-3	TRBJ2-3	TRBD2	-	CASRRGREGTDTQYF	TGTGCCAGCAGGCGAGGGCGGGAGGGCACAGATACGCAGTATTTT
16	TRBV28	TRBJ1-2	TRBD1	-	CASSLYGTGGGGGYTF	TGTGCCAGCAGTTTATATGGGACAGGGGGAGGCGGTGGCTACACCTTC
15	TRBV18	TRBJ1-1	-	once	CASSPYSGVGTEAFF	TGTGCCAGCTCACCATATTCGGGGGTTGGGACTGAAGCTTTCTTT
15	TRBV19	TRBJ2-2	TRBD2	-	CASSTSGIFGGELFF	TGTGCCAGTAGTACCAGCGGGATCTTCGGCGGGGAGCTGTTTTTT
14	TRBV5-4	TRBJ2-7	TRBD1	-	CASRSGQGPYEQYF	TGTGCCAGCAGATCCGGACAGGGGCCCTACGAGCAGTACTTC
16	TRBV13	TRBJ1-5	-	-	CASSSRPWQGDQPQHF	TGTGCCAGCAGCTCGAGGCCGTGGCAGGGCGATCAGCCCCAGCATTTT
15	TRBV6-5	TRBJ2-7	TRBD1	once	CASRSTGFWSYEQYF	TGTGCCAGCAGATCGACAGGGTTTTGGTCCTACGAGCAGTACTTC
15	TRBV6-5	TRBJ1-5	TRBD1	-	CASSSGTGVNQPQHF	TGTGCCAGCAGTTCCGGGACAGGGGTCAATCAGCCCCAGCATTTT
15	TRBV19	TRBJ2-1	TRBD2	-	CASTPGLAAYNEQFF	TGTGCCAGTACCCCGGGACTAGCGGCCTACAATGAGCAGTTCTTC
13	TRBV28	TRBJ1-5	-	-	CASCQRGNQPQHF	TGTGCCAGCTGCCAACGGGGCAATCAGCCCCAGCATTTT
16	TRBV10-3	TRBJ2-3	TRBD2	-	CAISESSGGSTDTQYF	TGTGCCATCAGTGAGTCTAGCGGGGGAAGCACAGATACGCAGTATTTT
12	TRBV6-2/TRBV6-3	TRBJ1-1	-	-	CASSKTGIQAFF	TGTGCCAGCAGCAAAACCGGGATACAAGCTTTCTTT
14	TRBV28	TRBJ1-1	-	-	CASRRGQTNTEAFF	TGTGCCAGCAGGCGCGGACAGACCAACACTGAAGCTTTCTTT
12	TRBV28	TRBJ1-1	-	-	CASSLSLRGAFF	TGTGCCAGCAGTTTATCGCTAAGAGGGGCTTTCTTT